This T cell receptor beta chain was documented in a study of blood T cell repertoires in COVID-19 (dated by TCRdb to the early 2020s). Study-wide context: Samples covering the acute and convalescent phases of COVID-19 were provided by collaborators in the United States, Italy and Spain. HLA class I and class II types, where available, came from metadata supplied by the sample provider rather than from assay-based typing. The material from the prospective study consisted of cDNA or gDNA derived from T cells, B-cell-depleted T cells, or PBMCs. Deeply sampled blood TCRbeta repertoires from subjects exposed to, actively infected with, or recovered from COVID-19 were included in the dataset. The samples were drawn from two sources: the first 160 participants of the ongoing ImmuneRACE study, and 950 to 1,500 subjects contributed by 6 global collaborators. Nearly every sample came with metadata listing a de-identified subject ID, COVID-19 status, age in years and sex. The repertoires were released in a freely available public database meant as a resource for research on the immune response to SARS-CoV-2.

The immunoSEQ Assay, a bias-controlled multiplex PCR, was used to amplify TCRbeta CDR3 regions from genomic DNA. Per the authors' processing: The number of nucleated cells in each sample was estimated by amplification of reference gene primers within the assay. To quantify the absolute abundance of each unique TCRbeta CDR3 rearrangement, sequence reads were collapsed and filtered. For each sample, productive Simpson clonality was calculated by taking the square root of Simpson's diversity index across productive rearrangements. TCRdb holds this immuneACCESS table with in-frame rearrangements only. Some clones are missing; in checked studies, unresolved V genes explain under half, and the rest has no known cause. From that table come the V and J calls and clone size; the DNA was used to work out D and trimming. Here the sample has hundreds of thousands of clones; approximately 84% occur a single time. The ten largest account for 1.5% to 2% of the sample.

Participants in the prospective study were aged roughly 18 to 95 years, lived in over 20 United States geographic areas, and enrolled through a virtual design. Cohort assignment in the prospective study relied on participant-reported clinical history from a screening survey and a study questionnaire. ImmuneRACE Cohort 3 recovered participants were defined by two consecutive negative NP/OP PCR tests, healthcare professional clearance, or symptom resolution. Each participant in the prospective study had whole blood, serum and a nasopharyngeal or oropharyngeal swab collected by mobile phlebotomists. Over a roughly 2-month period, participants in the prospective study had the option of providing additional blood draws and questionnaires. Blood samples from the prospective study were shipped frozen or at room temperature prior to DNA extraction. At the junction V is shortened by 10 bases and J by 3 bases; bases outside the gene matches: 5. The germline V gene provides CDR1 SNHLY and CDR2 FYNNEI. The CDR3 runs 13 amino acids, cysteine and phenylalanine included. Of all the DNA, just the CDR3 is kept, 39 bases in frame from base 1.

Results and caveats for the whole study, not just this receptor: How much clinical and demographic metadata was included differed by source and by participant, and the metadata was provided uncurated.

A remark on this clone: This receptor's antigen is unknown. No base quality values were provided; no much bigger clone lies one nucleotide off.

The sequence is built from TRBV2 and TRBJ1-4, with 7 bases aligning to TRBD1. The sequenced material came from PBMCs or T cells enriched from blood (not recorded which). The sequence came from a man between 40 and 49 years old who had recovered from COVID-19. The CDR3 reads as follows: CATLGQPNEKLFF. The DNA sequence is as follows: TGTGCCACCCTGGGACAGCCTAATGAAAAACTGTTTTTT.